The rows below give T cell receptor beta chains drawn from one sample of a study of blood T cell repertoires in COVID-19. The data were produced by immunoSEQ multiplex PCR, yet TCRdb's version contains in-frame clones alone and is incomplete. The sample records about 66,000 clones, approximately 89% being singletons. Specimen: peripheral blood. The receptors stem from a man in his sixties with acute or convalescent COVID-19. The conserved cysteine and the conserved F or W are not part of the CDR3 here. Each record gives: J gene, D gene, V gene, CDR3 protein. D genes are given only for firm matches.

TRBJ1-4 TRBD1 TRBV30 AWSPDIQGTNEKLF
TRBJ2-7 TRBD1 TRBV9 ASSFGTGKAYEQY
TRBJ1-1 TRBD1 TRBV2 ASSRQGRNTEAF
TRBJ1-6 . TRBV20-1 SASERGLRTPLH
TRBJ1-4 . TRBV9 ASSPRLREGKLF
TRBJ1-4 . TRBV3-1/TRBV3-2 ASRPRATNEKLF
TRBJ2-3 . TRBV6-1 ASSEVGTDTQY
TRBJ1-5 TRBD1 TRBV30 AWSSTGSNQPQH
TRBJ2-7 TRBD2 TRBV19 ASSIKGGTSGETYEQY
TRBJ1-2 TRBD1 TRBV5-4 ASSLYQGAGGYT
TRBJ1-2 TRBD1 TRBV5-4 ASSFFDRGHGYT
TRBJ1-1 . TRBV14 ASSPHTGKNTEAF
TRBJ2-1 . TRBV2 ASSHVRGGPNEQF
TRBJ1-5 TRBD1 TRBV18 ASSPGQGRNQPQH
TRBJ1-6 TRBD1 TRBV27 ASSFATGAGSPLH
TRBJ1-2 TRBD1 TRBV3-1/TRBV3-2 ASSQDGTGGAGGYT
TRBJ1-6 . TRBV27 ASSPSPGGRSPLH
TRBJ2-2 . TRBV7-9 ASSLKTDTGELF
TRBJ1-4 TRBD1 TRBV7-2 ASSLTGTGGEKLF
TRBJ2-1 TRBD1 TRBV11-2 ASSLEVYRGRHNEQF
TRBJ2-1 . TRBV5-8 ASSLLDWQF
TRBJ1-1 . TRBV7-9 AWGGGNTEAF
TRBJ1-5 . TRBV6-1 ASSELVGGDNQPQH
TRBJ2-7 . TRBV2 ASSRLAPSYEQY
TRBJ1-5 . TRBV10-3 AISADNSNQPQH
TRBJ1-2 . TRBV30 AWRPLGEAYTNYGYT
TRBJ2-5 TRBD2 TRBV30 AWSRGTSGGEETQY
TRBJ2-3 . TRBV28 ASSPGQISTDTQY
TRBJ1-1 . TRBV21-1 ASSKTPSINTEAF
TRBJ2-3 TRBD2 TRBV6-5 ASQTSPDTQY
TRBJ1-6 . TRBV24-1 ATSQWAGSPLH
TRBJ1-2 TRBD1 TRBV9 ASSALGQANYGYT
TRBJ2-7 . TRBV27 ASSLEYSASYEQY
TRBJ2-2 TRBD1 TRBV29-1 SGKGQGVPGELF
TRBJ1-1 . TRBV5-1 ACTPWGTPNTEAF
TRBJ1-2 . TRBV4-1 ASSQDSAGYYGYT
TRBJ2-1 . TRBV6-5 ASRAGTWQF
TRBJ1-1 TRBD1 TRBV5-1 ASSLKGQGNTEAF
TRBJ2-2 TRBD1 TRBV24-1 ATSGGQAANTGELF
TRBJ2-1 TRBD2 TRBV5-1 ASSLTSGGHNEQF
TRBJ1-3 . TRBV2 ASSAESGGNTIY
TRBJ1-1 . TRBV4-1 ASSQDGTGNTEAF
TRBJ1-5 . TRBV11-2 ASSLGAGKGQPQH
TRBJ1-4 . TRBV27 ASSPDYGLTNEKLF
TRBJ2-1 TRBD1 TRBV27 ASSLNRGWDEQF